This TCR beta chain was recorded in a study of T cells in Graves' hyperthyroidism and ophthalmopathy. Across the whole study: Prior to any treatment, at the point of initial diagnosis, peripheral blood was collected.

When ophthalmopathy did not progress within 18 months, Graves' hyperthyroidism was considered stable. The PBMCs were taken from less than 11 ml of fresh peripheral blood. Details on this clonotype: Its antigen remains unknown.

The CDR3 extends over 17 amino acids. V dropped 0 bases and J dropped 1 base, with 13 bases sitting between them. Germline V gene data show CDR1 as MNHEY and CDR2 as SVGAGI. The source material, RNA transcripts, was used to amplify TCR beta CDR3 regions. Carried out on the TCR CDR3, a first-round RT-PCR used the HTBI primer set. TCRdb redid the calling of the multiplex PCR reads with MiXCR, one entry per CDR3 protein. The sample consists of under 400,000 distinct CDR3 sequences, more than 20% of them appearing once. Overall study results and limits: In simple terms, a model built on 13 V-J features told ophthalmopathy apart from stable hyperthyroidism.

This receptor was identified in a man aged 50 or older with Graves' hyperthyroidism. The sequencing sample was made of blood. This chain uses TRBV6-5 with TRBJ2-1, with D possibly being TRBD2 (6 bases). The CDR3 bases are TGTGCCAGCAGTTACTCTGGGAGGAGAGGGTCCTACAATGAGCAGTTCTTC. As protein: CASSYSGRRGSYNEQFF.